The 15 T cell receptor beta chains reported below all come from one sample, sequenced in a study of memory CD4+ T cells and cytomegalovirus serostatus. The sort gate was single viable CD3+CD4+CD8-CD45RO+ cells for memory CD4+ T cells. Assay used: immunoSEQ multiplex PCR; TCRdb lists only in-frame clones, some missing. The data contain tens of thousands of clones, just under 80% of them singletons. The sample consisted of memory CD4+ T cells from blood. The receptors come from an adult in good health and CMV-seronegative.

This chain uses TRBV28 with TRBJ2-4; a possible D gene is TRBD2 (5 bases). Germline CDR1 reads MDHEN; CDR2 reads SYDVKM. V was clipped by 1 base and J by 0 bases, with 19 bases between them. The CDR3 spans 19 residues. The CDR3 sequence is CASSLSWVRGQGAKNIQYF. The CDR3 nucleotides are TGTGCCAGCAGTTTATCTTGGGTGAGAGGGCAAGGAGCCAAAAACATTCAGTACTTC. Using reference TRBV28 and TRBJ2-4 for the parts outside the CDR3, the full variable domain is DVKVTQSSRYLVKRTGEKVFLECVQDMDHENMFWYRQDPGLGLRLIYFSYDVKMKEKGDIPEGYSVSREKKERFSLILESASTNQTSMYLCASSLSWVRGQGAKNIQYFGAGTRLSVL.

This clone was observed a single time. The J gene is TRBJ2-3, the V gene TRBV5-4; 8 bases fit TRBD2. The V segment lost 4 bases and the J segment 3 bases; nucleotides outside the gene matches: 10. The CDR3 loop spans 16 amino acids. In germline, CDR1 is SGHNT, CDR2 YYREEE (reference sequence). This CDR3 is CASSRGGVSLTDTQYF. In DNA, the CDR3 is TGTGCCAGCAGCCGGGGGGGGGTTTCATTGACAGATACGCAGTATTTT.

The chain combines TRBV19 with TRBJ1-2; no clear D gene. The ends were cut back, 7 bases at V and 8 bases at J, with 29 bases in the middle. Germline V gene lookup returns CDR1 LNHDA and CDR2 SQIVND (reference sequence). The CDR3 extends over 17 amino acids. CDR3 sequence reads: CASKGFETNWARGGYTF. The DNA for the CDR3 is TGTGCCAGTAAGGGATTCGAAACAAATTGGGCCCGAGGGGGCTACACCTTC.

J is TRBJ2-7 and V is TRBV5-1; D uncertain. Germline V gene data show CDR1 as SGHRS and CDR2 as YFSETQ. V lost 4 bases and J 3 bases, leaving 14 bases between the germline ends. This CDR3 comprises 14 residues. Here the CDR3 reads CASSPTARNYEQYF. CDR3 DNA sequence: TGCGCCAGCAGCCCGACGGCCAGGAACTACGAGCAGTACTTC. Together with reference TRBV5-1 and TRBJ2-7, the CDR3 gives the full variable domain: KAGVTQTPRYLIKTRGQQVTLSCSPISGHRSVSWYQQTPGQGLQFLFEYFSETQRNKGNFPGRFSGRQFSNSRSEMNVSTLELGDSALYLCASSPTARNYEQYFGPGTRLTVT.

This chain connects TRBV9 to TRBJ2-3, with TRBD2 matching over 10 bases. CDR3 length: 19 amino acids. The J segment lost 0 bases and the V segment lost 3 bases, leaving 13 bases of the junction unmatched. Looked up from germline, CDR1 is SGDLS and CDR2 is YYNGEE. The DNA for the CDR3 is TGTGCCAGCAGCGACGCTCGAGGCCTAGCGGGGGTTAGCACAGATACGCAGTATTTT. Its protein is CASSDARGLAGVSTDTQYF.

The genes are TRBV7-9 and TRBJ1-3; tentative D call: TRBD1 (6 bases). The CDR3 has 16 amino acids. Trimming took off 5 bases at V and 1 base at J, with 15 bases between the two ends. The V gene's germline CDR1 is SEHNR and CDR2 FQNEAQ (reference sequence). This CDR3 is CASSDTRGASGNTIYF. The DNA of the CDR3 is TGTGCCAGCAGCGATACCAGGGGTGCTTCTGGAAACACCATATATTTT. The complete variable domain, with remaining parts taken from reference TRBV7-9 and TRBJ1-3, reads DTGVSQNPRHKITKRGQNVTFRCDPISEHNRLYWYRQTLGQGPEFLTYFQNEAQLEKSRLLSDRFSAERPKGSFSTLEIQRTEQGDSAMYLCASSDTRGASGNTIYFGEGSWLTVV.

The chain combines TRBV2 with TRBJ2-7, with 15 bases that match TRBD2. CDR1 and CDR2 (germline): SNHLY, FYNNEI. The CDR3 contains 16 residues. The J segment lost 2 bases and the V segment lost 4 bases, leaving 3 bases of the junction unmatched. DNA for the CDR3: TGTGCCAGCAGTGCCCGGACTAGCGGGGGGGCCTACGAGCAGTACTTC. It codes for CASSARTSGGAYEQYF.

Here the CDR3 reads CASSPGEYQETQYF. CDR3 sequence (DNA): TGTGCCAGCAGCCCAGGCGAGTACCAAGAGACCCAGTACTTC. This sequence joins TRBV6-5 and TRBJ2-5; no reliable D call. CDR3 length equals 14 residues. With 6 bases removed from V and 0 bases from J, the gap between germline ends came to 11 bases. CDR1 and CDR2 from the germline V gene are MNHEY and SVGAGI.

This chain joins TRBV5-6 and TRBJ2-2; 7 bases line up with TRBD1. The CDR3 is 16 amino acids. Trimming took 4 bases from V and 3 from J; bases not matched to a gene: 9. Germline assignment: CDR1 SGHDT and CDR2 YYEEEE. The CDR3 loop reads CASSRSVGGHTGELFF. The CDR3 DNA is TGTGCCAGCAGCCGCAGTGTAGGGGGCCACACCGGGGAGCTGTTTTTT.

In this sample, this clone turned up a few times. The chain employs TRBV4-3 and TRBJ2-2, with TRBD1 matching over 10 bases. This CDR3 contains 19 residues. Germline CDR1 and CDR2: LGHNA and YSLEER. With V trimmed by 0 bases and J by 2 bases, 9 bases remained unmatched. The CDR3 region has the DNA TGCGCCAGCAGCCAAGATGGGGGACAGGGGTCGACTAACACCGGGGAGCTGTTTTTT. It translates to CASSQDGGQGSTNTGELFF.

The genes are TRBV25-1 and TRBJ1-1; D possibly corresponds to TRBD1 (6 bases). From germline, CDR1 is MGHDK and CDR2 SYGVNS. Trimming left V 1 base short and J 4 bases short, with 13 bases between. CDR3 length: 15 residues. The CDR3 protein is CASSEWGGRGTEAFF. CDR3 DNA: TGTGCCAGCAGTGAATGGGGGGGGCGCGGCACTGAAGCTTTCTTT.

The CDR3 loop is CASSGLGTRDTYEQYF. The DNA for the CDR3 is TGTGCCAGCAGCGGACTAGGGACCCGGGACACCTACGAGCAGTACTTC. J is TRBJ2-7 and V is TRBV5-6, with D possibly TRBD2 on 7 matching bases. The CDR3 has 16 residues. Germline loops: CDR1 SGHDT, CDR2 YYEEEE. The V and J ends lost 4 bases and 2 bases respectively, with 19 bases between them.

This chain joins TRBV28 and TRBJ1-5; D perhaps matches TRBD1 (5 bases). The germline V and J ends were trimmed by 6 bases and 6 bases, with 15 bases remaining between them. Germline V gene data show CDR1 as MDHEN and CDR2 as SYDVKM. The CDR3 runs 14 residues. Here the CDR3 reads CASRLSGGGQPQHF. In DNA form, the CDR3 reads TGTGCCAGCAGACTATCGGGGGGGGGTCAGCCCCAGCATTTT. Using reference TRBV28 and TRBJ1-5 for the parts outside the CDR3, the full variable domain is DVKVTQSSRYLVKRTGEKVFLECVQDMDHENMFWYRQDPGLGLRLIYFSYDVKMKEKGDIPEGYSVSREKKERFSLILESASTNQTSMYLCASRLSGGGQPQHFGDGTRLSIL.

This chain links TRBV7-2 with TRBJ2-1, with 8 bases aligning to TRBD2. The V gene's germline CDR1 is SGHTA and CDR2 FQGNSA. The CDR3 has 16 residues. The junction had 4 bases not matched to a gene; V was cut back by 3 bases and J by 0 bases. Written as DNA, the CDR3 is TGTGCCAGCAGCTTTGCGGGGGGCTTCTCCTACAATGAGCAGTTCTTC. This gives the protein CASSFAGGFSYNEQFF.

The CDR3 spells CARVQGRAGNTIYF. In DNA form, the CDR3 reads TGTGCCAGAGTACAGGGGCGGGCTGGAAACACCATATATTTT. This chain connects TRBV28 to TRBJ1-3; 7 nucleotides agree with TRBD1. Germline values: CDR1 MDHEN, CDR2 SYDVKM. CDR3 length: 14 residues. Trimming at V came to 9 bases and at J to 2 bases, leaving 7 bases not matched to a gene.